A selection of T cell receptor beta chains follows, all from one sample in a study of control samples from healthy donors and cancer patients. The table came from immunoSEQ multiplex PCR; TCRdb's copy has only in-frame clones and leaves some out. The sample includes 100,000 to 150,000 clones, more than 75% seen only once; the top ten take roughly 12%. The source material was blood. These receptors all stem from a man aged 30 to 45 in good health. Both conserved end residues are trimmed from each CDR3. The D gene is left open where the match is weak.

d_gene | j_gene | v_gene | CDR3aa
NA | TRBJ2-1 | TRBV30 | AWSVPPKVEQF
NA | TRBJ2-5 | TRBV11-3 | ASSPYQEETQY
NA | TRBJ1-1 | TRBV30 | AWSAKGRRGTEAF
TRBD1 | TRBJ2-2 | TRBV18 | ASSPGQGTTGELF
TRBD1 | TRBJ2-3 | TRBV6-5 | ASSGTGRTDTQY
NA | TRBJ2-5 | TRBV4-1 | ASSQAGQTQY
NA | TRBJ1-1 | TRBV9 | ASSYRASLGTEAF
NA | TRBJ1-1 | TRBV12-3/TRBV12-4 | ASSVETHTEAF
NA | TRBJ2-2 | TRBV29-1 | SVMSPGELF
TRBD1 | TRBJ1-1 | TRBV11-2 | ASTSQTGRVNTEAF
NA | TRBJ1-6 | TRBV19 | ASGQGRAINSPLH
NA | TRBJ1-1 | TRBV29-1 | SVPGGMNTEAF
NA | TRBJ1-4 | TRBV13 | ASSESGGKLF
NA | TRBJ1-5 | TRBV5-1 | ASSLGAGENQPQH
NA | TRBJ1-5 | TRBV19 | ASSIPGDQPQH
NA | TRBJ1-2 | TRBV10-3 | AINDRPTNYGYT
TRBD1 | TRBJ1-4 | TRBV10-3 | ASGQGLSEKLF
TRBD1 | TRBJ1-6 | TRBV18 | ASSLSDRVNSPLH
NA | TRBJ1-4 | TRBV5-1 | ASSQGLVSEKLF
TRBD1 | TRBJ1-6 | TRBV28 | AGRTGNSPLH
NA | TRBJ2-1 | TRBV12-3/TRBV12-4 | ASSLGRDQF
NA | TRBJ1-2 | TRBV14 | ASSQRGARGYT
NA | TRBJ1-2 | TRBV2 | ASSDQTFYGYT
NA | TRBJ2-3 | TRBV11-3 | ASSRAFRDFGSTDTQY
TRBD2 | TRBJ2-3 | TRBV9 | ASSVSGGYTDTQY
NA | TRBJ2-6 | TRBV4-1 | ASSQGDLGGANVLT
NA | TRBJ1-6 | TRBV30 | AWSVQVGGSPLH
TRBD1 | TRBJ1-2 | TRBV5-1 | ASGPGRGQNRGYT
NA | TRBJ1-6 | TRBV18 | ASSPDRNSPLH
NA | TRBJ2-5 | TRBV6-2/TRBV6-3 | ASSYSMGIETQY
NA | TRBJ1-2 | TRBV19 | ASSEQGRGCT
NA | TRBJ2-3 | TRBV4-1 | ASSHRGEGVSQRDTQY
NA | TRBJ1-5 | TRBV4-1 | ASSQVPGWGNQPQH
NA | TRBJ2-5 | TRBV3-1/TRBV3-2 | ASSPGGGAGAPHQETQY
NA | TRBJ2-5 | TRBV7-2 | ASSLGPGSETQY
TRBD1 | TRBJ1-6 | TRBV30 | AWSVLGRGESPLH